This record looks at one T cell receptor beta chain sequence and its context. Its antigen is as yet unknown. Assay used: immunoSEQ multiplex PCR; TCRdb lists only in-frame clones, some missing. The sample contains 150,000 or so clones, 88% of which appear only once. The data were obtained in a study of T cell responses to AZD1222 COVID-19 vaccine. General study findings and limits: At 160-218 and 743-854, vaccine-associated CD4 TCRs were dominant, and they spanned spike.

The CDR3 loop spans 14 amino acids. CDR1 and CDR2 (germline): SGHKS, YYEKEE (reference sequence). The ends were cut back, 0 bases at V and 6 bases at J, with 10 bases in the middle. The clonotype originates from an adult in good health. V and J are TRBV5-5 and TRBJ2-4; perhaps TRBD1 as D (5 bases). The sample consisted of peripheral blood, taken on day 0 of AZD1222 vaccination. The CDR3 nucleotides are TGTGCCAGCAGCTTGGCGCCCCAGGGAAACATTCAGTACTTC. It codes for CASSLAPQGNIQYF.